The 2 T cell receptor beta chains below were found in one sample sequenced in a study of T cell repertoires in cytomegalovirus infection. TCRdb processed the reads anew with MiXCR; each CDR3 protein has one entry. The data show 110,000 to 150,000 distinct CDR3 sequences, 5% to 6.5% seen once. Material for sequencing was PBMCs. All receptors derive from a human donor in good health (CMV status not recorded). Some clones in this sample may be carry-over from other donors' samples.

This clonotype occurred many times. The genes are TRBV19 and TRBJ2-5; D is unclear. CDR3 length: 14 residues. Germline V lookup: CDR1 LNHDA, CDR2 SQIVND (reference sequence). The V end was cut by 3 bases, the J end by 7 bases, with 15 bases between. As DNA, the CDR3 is TGTGCCAGTAGTATGGTTGCAGGTGGCCGGACCCAGTACTTC. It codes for CASSMVAGGRTQYF.

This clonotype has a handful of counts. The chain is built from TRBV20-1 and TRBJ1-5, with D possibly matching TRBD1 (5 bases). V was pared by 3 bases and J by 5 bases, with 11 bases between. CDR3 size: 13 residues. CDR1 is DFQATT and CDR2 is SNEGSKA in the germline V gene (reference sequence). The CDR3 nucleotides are TGCAGTGCTAGCGAGGGGCCGTATCAGCCCCAGCATTTT. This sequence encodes CSASEGPYQPQHF.